A selection of T cell receptor beta chains follows, all from one sample in a study of technical replicates of blood from several donors. The assay was immunoSEQ multiplex PCR, and TCRdb's table has in-frame clones only and misses some. Of about 75,000 clones listed, approximately 97% are singletons. Sample: T cells isolated from PBMCs. Receptors originate from a human donor in good health. CDR3s include the opening cysteine and the closing phenylalanine or tryptophan. D genes are given only for firm matches. Only some rows state a clone size, as once, few, many or a class for expanded clones.

cdr3_aa cdr3_nt j_call clone_size d_call v_call
CASVSRLADPYEQYF TGTGCCAGCGTCTCGCGGCTAGCGGACCCCTACGAGCAGTACTTC TRBJ2-7 NA TRBD2 TRBV5-6
CASSHAVAFATEAFF TGCGCCAGCAGCCACGCTGTAGCGTTCGCCACTGAAGCTTTCTTT TRBJ1-1 NA NA TRBV5-1
CSVEAGAGRLF TGCAGCGTTGAGGCTGGGGCAGGGAGGCTCTTC TRBJ2-1 NA NA TRBV29-1
CAWDRVGNTIYF TGTGCCTGGGACAGGGTAGGAAACACCATATATTTT TRBJ1-3 NA TRBD1 TRBV30
CARSLVSSYEQYF TGTGCCAGAAGCTTGGTATCTAGCTACGAGCAGTACTTC TRBJ2-7 NA NA TRBV5-3
CASSSTEGRFARETQYF TGTGCCAGCAGTTCAACGGAGGGTAGGTTCGCTCGAGAGACCCAGTACTTC TRBJ2-5 NA NA TRBV28
CSGQSGTSGSVETQYF TGCAGCGGCCAAAGCGGGACTAGCGGGAGTGTAGAGACCCAGTACTTC TRBJ2-5 NA TRBD2 TRBV29-1
CASKASSGFYEQFF TGTGCCAGCAAGGCGTCTAGCGGCTTCTATGAGCAGTTCTTC TRBJ2-1 NA TRBD2 TRBV6-1
CASSQVDASNYGYTF TGTGCCAGCAGCCAAGTCGATGCGAGTAACTATGGCTACACCTTC TRBJ1-2 NA NA TRBV4-2
CASSFVAGVADTQYF TGTGCCAGCAGTTTTGTAGCGGGAGTCGCAGATACGCAGTATTTT TRBJ2-3 NA TRBD2 TRBV27
CASSPTPARQETQYF TGTGCCAGCTCACCAACACCCGCCAGACAAGAGACCCAGTACTTC TRBJ2-5 NA NA TRBV18
CASSLATVHSFLMNTEAFF TGTGCCAGCAGCTTAGCCACAGTTCATTCTTTTCTAATGAACACTGAAGCTTTCTTT TRBJ1-1 NA NA TRBV11-2
CASSSHLLAGVRGGTDTQYF TGTGCCAGCAGTTCACACCTCCTAGCGGGAGTGCGGGGTGGTACAGATACGCAGTATTTT TRBJ2-3 NA TRBD2 TRBV28
CASRVGKPYQPQHF TGTGCCAGCAGGGTCGGGAAACCCTATCAGCCCCAGCATTTT TRBJ1-5 NA NA TRBV6-1
CASTQGAFDGYTF TGTGCCAGCACTCAGGGGGCGTTCGATGGCTACACCTTC TRBJ1-2 once TRBD1 TRBV4-2
CASSLTGQGTEAFF TGTGCCAGCAGCTTGACGGGCCAGGGCACTGAAGCTTTCTTT TRBJ1-1 NA NA TRBV11-2
CASRTGLRQGAYEQYF TGTGCCAGCCGCACGGGCCTAAGACAGGGGGCCTACGAGCAGTACTTC TRBJ2-7 NA TRBD1 TRBV27
CASSEPGQGEDEQFF TGCGCCAGCAGTGAACCGGGACAGGGAGAGGATGAGCAGTTCTTC TRBJ2-1 NA TRBD1 TRBV10-1
CAAQGAAGNTIYF TGTGCCGCCCAGGGGGCTGCTGGAAACACCATATATTTT TRBJ1-3 NA TRBD1 TRBV13
CASSPRNHQPQHF TGTGCCAGCAGTCCGCGGAACCATCAGCCCCAGCATTTT TRBJ1-5 NA NA TRBV28
CASSILPQGVKFF TGTGCCAGTAGTATTCTACCCCAGGGTGTTAAGTTCTTC TRBJ2-1 NA NA TRBV19
CAWSVSGHDSNQPQHF TGTGCCTGGAGTGTCTCAGGACACGATAGCAATCAGCCCCAGCATTTT TRBJ1-5 NA NA TRBV30
CASSLRDNSYEQYF TGTGCCAGCAGCCTCCGGGACAACTCCTACGAGCAGTACTTC TRBJ2-7 NA NA TRBV6-1
CASSQDRQNLYEQYF TGCGCCAGCAGCCAAGATCGACAGAACCTCTACGAGCAGTACTTC TRBJ2-7 NA NA TRBV4-1
CASSGGGFSSTDTQYF TGTGCCAGCAGTGGCGGGGGATTCTCTAGCACAGATACGCAGTATTTT TRBJ2-3 NA TRBD2 TRBV2
CASSGSGGLGGELFF TGCGCCAGCAGTGGGAGCGGGGGGCTCGGCGGGGAGCTGTTTTTT TRBJ2-2 NA TRBD2 TRBV10-1
CASSGLAGTPDTQYF TGTGCCAGCAGCGGACTAGCGGGGACACCAGATACGCAGTATTTT TRBJ2-3 NA TRBD2 TRBV9
CASSFPRDTYNEQFF TGCGCCAGCAGCTTCCCCCGGGATACGTACAATGAGCAGTTCTTC TRBJ2-1 NA NA TRBV5-1
CASRSPGFGELFF TGTGCCAGCAGATCTCCGGGGTTCGGGGAGCTGTTTTTT TRBJ2-2 NA NA TRBV5-4
CASGLVKSGTSATGELFF TGTGCTAGTGGTTTGGTAAAATCCGGGACTAGCGCCACCGGGGAGCTGTTTTTT TRBJ2-2 NA TRBD2 TRBV12-5
CASNLEPNTEAFF TGCGCCAGCAATTTGGAGCCGAACACTGAAGCTTTCTTT TRBJ1-1 NA NA TRBV10-2
CASWEGGAYEQYF TGTGCCAGCTGGGAGGGGGGAGCCTACGAGCAGTACTTC TRBJ2-7 NA NA TRBV2
CASSQKQGNLDEQFF TGTGCCAGCAGCCAAAAACAGGGAAACCTCGATGAGCAGTTCTTC TRBJ2-1 once NA TRBV4-2
CASRTPGQGASPLHF TGTGCCAGCAGGACCCCCGGACAGGGGGCTTCACCCCTCCACTTT TRBJ1-6 NA TRBD1 TRBV27
CASRLASSSYEQYF TGTGCCAGCAGGCTAGCGTCGAGCTCCTACGAGCAGTACTTC TRBJ2-7 NA NA TRBV2
CASTLQGDTQYF TGCGCCAGCACCTTACAGGGGGATACGCAGTATTTT TRBJ2-3 NA TRBD1 TRBV5-1
CASSSDRGQYEQYF TGCGCCAGCAGCTCAGACAGGGGGCAGTACGAGCAGTACTTC TRBJ2-7 NA TRBD1 TRBV5-1
CSVEDRGGGTGNTIYF TGCAGCGTTGAAGATCGGGGAGGGGGAACTGGAAACACCATATATTTT TRBJ1-3 NA NA TRBV29-1
CASSQESGGGVAFF TGCGCCAGCAGCCAAGAATCGGGGGGGGGAGTTGCTTTCTTT TRBJ1-1 NA NA TRBV4-1
CASSRVGQGSNQPQHF TGCGCCAGCAGCCGTGTCGGACAGGGCAGCAATCAGCCCCAGCATTTT TRBJ1-5 NA TRBD1 TRBV4-1
CASSEAMDRGRDQPQHF TGTGCCAGCAGTGAAGCCATGGACAGGGGACGAGATCAGCCCCAGCATTTT TRBJ1-5 once TRBD1 TRBV6-1
CASSLGGGMWDSPLHF TGTGCCAGCAGCTTAGGTGGCGGGATGTGGGATTCACCCCTCCACTTT TRBJ1-6 NA NA TRBV7-9
CASSRGQGGNEQFF TGTGCCAGCAGCCGCGGACAGGGGGGGAATGAGCAGTTCTTC TRBJ2-1 NA TRBD1 TRBV6-5
CAWRPLGGIGYGYTF TGTGCCTGGAGACCTCTAGGCGGAATTGGGTATGGCTACACCTTC TRBJ1-2 NA NA TRBV30
CASSLVTGAPTF TGTGCCAGCAGCCTGGTAACAGGGGCTCCCACCTTC TRBJ1-2 NA TRBD1 TRBV7-9
CASSGWREYTEAFF TGCGCCAGCAGTGGATGGAGGGAATACACTGAAGCTTTCTTT TRBJ1-1 NA NA TRBV10-2
CASSPLGQGLLSYEQYF TGTGCCAGCAGCCCACTCGGACAGGGCCTTTTGTCCTACGAGCAGTACTTC TRBJ2-7 NA TRBD1 TRBV14
CASSQLTTYYGYTF TGCGCCAGCAGCCAATTGACAACCTACTATGGCTACACCTTC TRBJ1-2 NA NA TRBV4-1
CASSLVASGYNEQFF TGCGCCAGCAGCTTGGTGGCTAGCGGGTACAATGAGCAGTTCTTC TRBJ2-1 NA TRBD2 TRBV5-1
CASSLGSQMNYEQYF TGCGCCAGCAGCTTGGGGTCACAGATGAACTACGAGCAGTACTTC TRBJ2-7 NA NA TRBV5-1
CASSDQSGIGVYEQYF TGCGCCAGCAGTGACCAGAGCGGGATAGGCGTCTACGAGCAGTACTTC TRBJ2-7 NA TRBD2 TRBV10-1
CASSKRRRGPSYEQYF TGTGCCAGCAGCAAGAGGAGAAGGGGGCCCTCCTACGAGCAGTACTTC TRBJ2-7 NA NA TRBV21-1
CASSWTGLVEAFF TGTGCCAGCAGCTGGACAGGGCTCGTTGAAGCTTTCTTT TRBJ1-1 NA TRBD1 TRBV11-3
CASSQAPLEREGLYEQYF TGCGCCAGCAGCCAAGCCCCCCTTGAGCGGGAGGGTCTCTACGAGCAGTACTTC TRBJ2-7 NA TRBD2 TRBV4-1